One sample yielded the 28 T cell receptor beta chains listed below, sequenced in a study of blood T cell repertoires in COVID-19. TCRdb's table, derived via immunoSEQ multiplex PCR, lists solely in-frame clones and lacks some. The sample yields approximately 280,000 clones, roughly 85% seen once. Specimen: PBMCs or T cells enriched from blood (not recorded which). The source of these receptors is a woman between 35 and 50 years old who had recovered from COVID-19.

The chain is built from TRBV28 and TRBJ1-2; D ambiguous. This CDR3 region has 12 residues. Deletions cut 2 bases from V and 7 bases from J, with 8 bases between. The germline CDR1 and CDR2 sequences are MDHEN and SYDVKM. CDR3 sequence (DNA): TGTGCCAGCAGTTTACGGCCTAGTGGCTACACCTTC. Protein: CASSLRPSGYTF.

The chain carries TRBV14 and TRBJ1-1; D is unresolved. Germline values: CDR1 SGHDN, CDR2 FVKESK. Deletions cut 8 bases from V and 1 base from J, with 11 bases between. There are 13 residues in the CDR3. CDR3 DNA sequence: TGTGCCAGCTTCCCTGGGAGGAACACTGAAGCTTTCTTT. It yields the protein CASFPGRNTEAFF. The full variable domain, in which reference TRBV14 and TRBJ1-1 provide the parts outside the CDR3, is EAGVTQFPSHSVIEKGQTVTLRCDPISGHDNLYWYRRVMGKEIKFLLHFVKESKQDESGMPNNRFLAERTGGTYSTLKVQPAELEDSGVYFCASFPGRNTEAFFGQGTRLTVV.

V and J are TRBV7-6 and TRBJ1-3; D ambiguous. Germline V gene sequence: CDR1 SGHVS, CDR2 FNYEAQ. The CDR3 totals 14 residues. V lost 5 bases and J lost 2, with 10 bases in between. CDR3: CASSTEVAGNTIYF. CDR3 DNA: TGTGCCAGCAGCACTGAAGTGGCTGGAAACACCATATATTTT.

CDR3 nucleotides: TGTGCCAGCAGTGGGTGGGGCCCAGCAACTAATGAAAAACTGTTTTTT. Translated, it gives CASSGWGPATNEKLFF. The rearrangement uses TRBV2 and TRBJ1-4; TRBD1 is a possible D gene (5 bases). Trimming removed 4 bases from V and 0 bases from J, with 12 bases in between. The CDR3 spans 16 residues. Germline CDR1 reads SNHLY; CDR2 reads FYNNEI.

The V gene is TRBV5-1, the J gene TRBJ2-3; D possibly corresponds to TRBD2 (6 bases). V was clipped by 1 base and J by 0 bases, with 9 bases between them. Germline CDR1 reads SGHRS; CDR2 reads YFSETQ. CDR3 size: 15 residues. CDR3 sequence reads: CASSLIADSTDTQYF. In DNA form, the CDR3 reads TGCGCCAGCAGCTTGATAGCGGATAGCACAGATACGCAGTATTTT.

The chain carries TRBV18 and TRBJ2-3; the match to TRBD2 covers 9 bases. V gave up 5 bases and J gave up 0 bases; unmatched junction bases: 6. The CDR3 has 16 residues. Germline CDR1 reads KGHSH; CDR2 reads LQKENI. The CDR3 loop reads CASSVTSGTSTDTQYF. The CDR3 DNA is TGTGCCAGCTCAGTGACTAGCGGAACGAGCACAGATACGCAGTATTTT.

The chain's CDR3 is CASSVSQVPNYGYTF. The CDR3, as DNA: TGTGCCAGCAGCGTAAGCCAGGTCCCTAACTATGGCTACACCTTC. The genes are TRBV7-9 and TRBJ1-2; D gene unclear. Germline values: CDR1 SEHNR, CDR2 FQNEAQ (reference sequence). Trimming removed 5 bases at V and 0 bases at J, with 13 bases between. The CDR3 covers 15 residues.

The V and J genes are TRBV24-1 and TRBJ2-7; 9 nucleotides align to TRBD1. This CDR3 comprises 15 residues. The V gene's germline CDR1 is KGHDR and CDR2 SFDVKD. The J segment lost 7 bases and the V segment lost 4 bases, leaving 10 bases of the junction unmatched. The CDR3 DNA reads TGTGCCACCAGTGAGGCCGGGACAGGGCCCTCGGAGCAGTACTTC. It is translated as CATSEAGTGPSEQYF.

The table lists this clone with a count of one. J is TRBJ1-6 and V is TRBV6-5; D unclear. Trimming cost V 2 bases and J 0 bases, with 8 bases left between them. CDR3 size: 16 residues. From germline, CDR1 is MNHEY and CDR2 SVGAGI. The CDR3 region has the DNA TGTGCCAGCAGTTACGACGGGAGCTCCTATAATTCACCCCTCCACTTT. Its translation is CASSYDGSSYNSPLHF.

This chain joins TRBV18 and TRBJ2-1; unclear D gene. The CDR3 contains 15 residues. Trimming pared 3 bases from V and 2 bases from J, leaving 11 bases between. Per the germline V gene, CDR1 is KGHSH and CDR2 is LQKENI. CDR3 bases: TGTGCCAGCTCACCGATCCAGTTTACCTACAATGAGCAGTTCTTC. Its translation: CASSPIQFTYNEQFF.

The rearrangement joins TRBV19 to TRBJ2-6; 7 nucleotides agree with TRBD1. The length of the CDR3 is 16 residues. Germline V gives CDR1 LNHDA, CDR2 SQIVND (reference sequence). Trimming took 11 bases from V and 4 from J; bases not matched to a gene: 14. CDR3 sequence reads: CAATGTAVEGANVLTF. The CDR3 nucleotides read TGTGCCGCGACCGGGACAGCCGTCGAAGGGGCCAACGTCCTGACTTTC.

The genes are TRBV9 and TRBJ1-6; D unclear. Germline loops: CDR1 SGDLS, CDR2 YYNGEE. Between the trimmed V and J ends, which lost 2 bases and 7 bases, there was a span of 19 bases. This CDR3 region has 17 residues. Written as DNA, the CDR3 is TGTGCCAGCAGCGTGTCAGGCGACCCTCGTGAGAATTCACCCCTCCACTTT. Translation gives CASSVSGDPRENSPLHF.

This clone was observed once. The chain is built from TRBV6-5 and TRBJ2-2; 8 bases fit TRBD1. The CDR3 is 15 residues long. Germline V gene data show CDR1 as MNHEY and CDR2 as SVGAGI. Losses at the gene ends were 7 bases for V and 4 bases for J; bases not matched to a gene: 8. CDR3 region: CASNKDRVGTGELFF. CDR3 DNA sequence: TGTGCCAGCAATAAGGACAGGGTCGGCACCGGGGAGCTGTTTTTT.

V and J are TRBV11-3 and TRBJ2-7; 9 bases are a match to TRBD2. V shed 0 bases and J 2 bases; nucleotides not matched to a gene: 2. The CDR3 totals 15 residues. The germline V gene has CDR1 SGHNT and CDR2 YENEEA. CDR3 DNA: TGTGCCAGCAGCTTAGATCGCGGGAGGGCCTACGAGCAGTACTTC. Translated: CASSLDRGRAYEQYF.

This chain joins TRBV19 and TRBJ1-1; D is possibly TRBD1 (5 bases). Trimming removed 1 base at V and 5 bases at J, with 20 bases between. Germline V lookup: CDR1 LNHDA, CDR2 SQIVND (reference sequence). The CDR3 contains 17 residues. This chain's CDR3 is CASSIVVVRPGKTEAFF. CDR3 nucleotides: TGTGCCAGTAGTATAGTAGTAGTCCGGCCAGGGAAAACTGAAGCTTTCTTT. Based on the CDR3 plus reference TRBV19 and TRBJ1-1, the full variable domain is DGGITQSPKYLFRKEGQNVTLSCEQNLNHDAMYWYRQDPGQGLRLIYYSQIVNDFQKGDIAEGYSVSREKKESFPLTVTSAQKNPTAFYLCASSIVVVRPGKTEAFFGQGTRLTVV.

The CDR3 DNA sequence: TGTGCCACCAGTGATTCTCGAGGGAATCCCTACGAGCAGTACTTC. This codes for CATSDSRGNPYEQYF. The chain recombines TRBV24-1 with TRBJ2-7; possible D gene TRBD2, 5 bases. Germline assignment: CDR1 KGHDR and CDR2 SFDVKD. V was trimmed by 2 bases and J by 2 bases, leaving 12 bases between them. The CDR3 length is 15 residues.

V usage is TRBV4-1 and J usage is TRBJ1-1; TRBD1 aligns across 8 bases. Germline CDR1 is MGHRA and CDR2 is YSYEKL. The length of the CDR3 is 16 residues. Trimming at V came to 4 bases and at J to 1 base, leaving 8 bases not matched to a gene. The CDR3 loop reads CASSRASTGENTEAFF. DNA of the CDR3: TGCGCCAGCAGCCGCGCCTCGACAGGGGAGAACACTGAAGCTTTCTTT.

The rearrangement uses TRBV9 and TRBJ1-4; tentative D call: TRBD1 (6 bases). Per the germline V gene, CDR1 is SGDLS and CDR2 is YYNGEE. Trimming shortened V by 3 bases and J by 0 bases, and 21 bases separated the two germline ends. The CDR3 extends over 19 amino acids. Here the CDR3 DNA reads TGTGCCAGCAGCGAGGTGGACGGGACAACTTTTCCAACTAATGAAAAACTGTTTTTT. Protein product: CASSEVDGTTFPTNEKLFF.

This clone was picked up one time. V and J are TRBV11-3 and TRBJ2-1; 13 nucleotides match TRBD2. The CDR3 spans 17 residues. With 5 bases clipped from V and 2 bases from J, the junction kept 6 bases outside the gene matches. Germline V CDR1 and CDR2: SGHNT, YENEEA. The CDR3 loop is CASSPTSGRGAYNEQFF. The DNA of the CDR3 is TGTGCCAGCAGCCCAACTAGCGGGAGGGGGGCCTACAATGAGCAGTTCTTC.

The chain joins TRBV29-1 to TRBJ1-1; D perhaps matches TRBD1 (6 bases). This CDR3 spans 12 amino acids. Germline V gene sequence: CDR1 SQVTM, CDR2 ANQGSEA. CDR3 DNA sequence: TGCAGAGCCCAGGGGACGAACACTGAAGCTTTCTTT. Its protein product is CRAQGTNTEAFF. The full variable domain, with the rest looked up from reference TRBV29-1 and TRBJ1-1, is SAVISQKPSRDICQRGTSLTIQCQVDSQVTMMFWYRQQPGQSLTLIATANQGSEATYESGFVIDKFPISRPNLTFSTLTVSNMSPEDSSIYLCRAQGTNTEAFFGQGTRLTVV.

The rearrangement uses TRBV19 and TRBJ1-2; D is perhaps TRBD1 (5 bases). The CDR3 has 17 residues. The ends were cut back, 0 bases at V and 0 bases at J, with 14 bases in the middle. Germline V CDR1 and CDR2: LNHDA, SQIVND (reference sequence). The CDR3 sequence: CASSIDSGGFSNYGYTF. The CDR3 DNA sequence: TGTGCCAGTAGTATAGACTCCGGGGGTTTTTCTAACTATGGCTACACCTTC.

CDR3 region: CASSQDGTGLSPLHF. For the CDR3, the DNA is TGTGCCAGCAGCCAAGATGGGACAGGGTTATCACCCCTCCACTTT. The rearrangement joins TRBV3-1 (or the pseudogene TRBV3-2) to TRBJ1-6; 9 bases align to TRBD1. Germline values: CDR1 LGHDT, CDR2 YNNKEL (reference sequence). The CDR3 runs 15 residues. V lost 0 bases and J lost 10; bases outside the gene matches: 4.

CDR3: CASSFVVSEQYF. The CDR3 DNA sequence: TGTGCCAGCAGTTTTGTAGTTTCCGAGCAGTACTTC. This chain uses TRBV28 with TRBJ2-7; the D is unclear. CDR1 is MDHEN, CDR2 SYDVKM, per germline. This CDR3 comprises 12 residues. V lost 3 bases to trimming and J lost 6 bases, with 9 bases between them.

This rearrangement joins TRBV6-5 to TRBJ2-7, with TRBD2 identical over 12 bases. Trimming cost V 7 bases and J 4 bases; bases outside gene matches: 5. The germline gives CDR1 MNHEY, CDR2 SVGAGI. This CDR3 comprises 14 residues. This CDR3 reads CASKLAGGGYEQYF. The CDR3 DNA reads as TGTGCCAGCAAACTAGCGGGAGGAGGATACGAGCAGTACTTC.

This chain links TRBV7-6 with TRBJ2-7; weak D call: TRBD1 (5 bases). V was trimmed by 3 bases and J by 5 bases, leaving 14 bases between them. The CDR3 runs 14 residues. CDR1 and CDR2 from the germline V gene are SGHVS and FNYEAQ. CDR3 in amino acids: CASSFSQGSHEQYF. The CDR3 region has the DNA TGTGCCAGCAGCTTCTCCCAGGGTTCCCACGAGCAGTACTTC.

This sequence joins TRBV28 and TRBJ2-1; 7 nucleotides align to TRBD1. J lost 7 bases, V lost 7 bases, and 10 bases had no gene match. In germline, CDR1 is MDHEN, CDR2 SYDVKM. This CDR3 spans 14 amino acids. The CDR3 DNA reads TGTGCCAGCAAATTCGGACAGGTCTATAATGAGCAGTTCTTC. Translated, it gives CASKFGQVYNEQFF.

The chain uses TRBV28 and TRBJ1-2, with 8 bases fitting TRBD1. This CDR3 contains 13 residues. Germline V gene lookup returns CDR1 MDHEN and CDR2 SYDVKM. Germline trimming cut 7 bases from V and 4 bases from J; bases unmatched to any gene: 5. The CDR3 here is CASIGQGAYGYTF. The CDR3 DNA follows: TGTGCCAGCATCGGACAGGGCGCCTATGGCTACACCTTC.

The chain is built from TRBV18 and TRBJ2-7; 11 bases map to TRBD2. The CDR3 contains 17 residues. V lost 3 bases and J lost 0; bases outside the gene matches: 7. Germline CDR1 and CDR2: KGHSH and LQKENI. CDR3 bases: TGTGCCAGCTCACCTCTAGCGGGAGGTTCGACCTCCTACGAGCAGTACTTC. Its translation is CASSPLAGGSTSYEQYF.